This is a list of T cell receptor beta chains from one sample in a study of T cells in Graves' hyperthyroidism and ophthalmopathy. TCRdb reprocessed the multiplex PCR reads with MiXCR, giving one entry per CDR3 protein. The sample lists about 530,000 distinct CDR3 sequences, about 15% occurring once. Sequencing was performed on blood. The receptors derive from a woman aged 18-29 years with Graves' ophthalmopathy. Each CDR3 is given with its conserved first and last residue. A D gene is named only where the DNA matches it firmly. Rows give clone size only sometimes, using once, few, many, or a class for an expanded clone.

cdr3_nt,cdr3_aa,j_call,v_call,d_call,clone_size
TGTGCCACCAGTGATCGGACTAGCGGGAGTTACAATGAGCAGTTCTTC,CATSDRTSGSYNEQFF,TRBJ2-1,TRBV24-1,TRBD2,-
TGTGCCAGCGGTGATGACGGAGACAATGAGCAGTTCTTC,CASGDDGDNEQFF,TRBJ2-1,TRBV2,-,many
TGTGCCAGCAGAGGGGGGGACCTCTACAATGAGCAGTTCTTC,CASRGGDLYNEQFF,TRBJ2-1,TRBV6-1,-,-
TGCAGTGCGAGGACAGGGGAGTCGAGTGGCTACACCTTC,CSARTGESSGYTF,TRBJ1-2,TRBV20-1,TRBD1,many
TGTGCCAGCCGTTTATTTTCCGGGGGGACAGATACGCAGTATTTT,CASRLFSGGTDTQYF,TRBJ2-3,TRBV28,TRBD2,-
TGTGCCAGCTCACGACGACATGACTACGAGCAGTACTTC,CASSRRHDYEQYF,TRBJ2-7,TRBV18,-,many
TGTGCCAGCAGTTTCGGGGGAGGCGCGTTAGGATCACCCCTCCACTTT,CASSFGGGALGSPLHF,TRBJ1-6,TRBV6-5,-,-
TGTGCCAGCTCACCGGAAACCACGGGGCCGGGTTACGAGCAGTACTTC,CASSPETTGPGYEQYF,TRBJ2-7,TRBV18,-,few
TGTGCCAGCAGGCCTTCAGGGACTGGGGCCAACGTCCTGACTTTC,CASRPSGTGANVLTF,TRBJ2-6,TRBV7-9,-,few
TGTGCCAGCATCAACCAGGGGGGCGAGCAGTACTTC,CASINQGGEQYF,TRBJ2-7,TRBV27,-,-
TGTGCCAGCAGTCTCAAGGGAGCCCGCAATCAGCCCCAGCATTTT,CASSLKGARNQPQHF,TRBJ1-5,TRBV27,-,few
TGTGCCAGCAGTTTAAGGCGGCTAGAGGACACCGGGGAGCTGTTTTTT,CASSLRRLEDTGELFF,TRBJ2-2,TRBV12-3/TRBV12-4,-,many
TGCGCCAGCAGCTTGGATGGGGGCATTCAGTACTTC,CASSLDGGIQYF,TRBJ2-4,TRBV5-1,-,few
TGTGCCATCAGTTCGACTAGCGGGGGCTCTGGGGAGCTGTTTTTT,CAISSTSGGSGELFF,TRBJ2-2,TRBV10-3,TRBD2,-
TGTGCCAGCAGTCCGAGCGGGGGGGCCTCCCGGGAGCTGTTTTTT,CASSPSGGASRELFF,TRBJ2-2,TRBV7-2,TRBD2,few
TGTGCCAGCAGCTTGGGGGCTAGCAGGGGCCAAGAGACCCAGTACTTC,CASSLGASRGQETQYF,TRBJ2-5,TRBV5-4,-,many
TGTGCCAGCAGTCTCGTAGGGGTGAACACTGAAGCTTTCTTT,CASSLVGVNTEAFF,TRBJ1-1,TRBV27,-,many
TGTGCCAGCAGCCGGGACGGCAATTACAACTATGGCTACACCTTC,CASSRDGNYNYGYTF,TRBJ1-2,TRBV12-3/TRBV12-4,-,many
TGTGCCAGCAGTGAAGTGGACGAGAGGAGTGAGCAGTTCTTC,CASSEVDERSEQFF,TRBJ2-1,TRBV6-1,-,few
TGCAGTGCTAGACTCCCTCGGGGTGTGAATGAGCAGTTCTTC,CSARLPRGVNEQFF,TRBJ2-1,TRBV20-1,-,many
TGTGCCAGCAGTTTTCGGGGGCTTAGCAATCAGCCCCAGCATTTT,CASSFRGLSNQPQHF,TRBJ1-5,TRBV12-3/TRBV12-4,-,many
TGTGCCAGCAGGAGGGGGACAGTGAATTTCCTGAACACTGAAGCTTTCTTT,CASRRGTVNFLNTEAFF,TRBJ1-1,TRBV6-2/TRBV6-3,TRBD1,-
TGTGCCAGCAGTGAGTCTAGCGGAAACACCGGGGAGCTGTTTTTT,CASSESSGNTGELFF,TRBJ2-2,TRBV2,TRBD2,many
TGTGCCAGCAGTTACTCGGTTGTGAGCCCCAGAGGCGACCAAGAGACCCAGTACTTC,CASSYSVVSPRGDQETQYF,TRBJ2-5,TRBV6-2/TRBV6-3,-,-
TGTGCCAGTAGTATGGCGGCCAATCAGCCCCAGCATTTT,CASSMAANQPQHF,TRBJ1-5,TRBV19,-,-
TGTGCCAGCACTCCTATTCGGGAGTGGTTGGGGATTCGCGAGCAGTACTTC,CASTPIREWLGIREQYF,TRBJ2-7,TRBV6-1,-,-
TGTGCCTGGAGTCTTCTGGGGGGTACGGGCACTGAAGCTTTCTTT,CAWSLLGGTGTEAFF,TRBJ1-1,TRBV30,-,many
TGTGCCAGCAGCCCCGACATTAAGGTAGCTTTCTTT,CASSPDIKVAFF,TRBJ1-1,TRBV14,-,few
TGTGCCAGCAGTTTATTGGGACTAGCGGGAGGAGCGGCGGATGAGCAGTTCTTC,CASSLLGLAGGAADEQFF,TRBJ2-1,TRBV27,TRBD2,many
TGCAGTGCTGGGGCGGCCTCGAATCAGCCCCAGCATTTT,CSAGAASNQPQHF,TRBJ1-5,TRBV20-1,-,-
TGTGCCAGCAGTTTATCAGGGAGGACTGAAGCTTTCTTT,CASSLSGRTEAFF,TRBJ1-1,TRBV28,-,few
TGTGCCAGCAGCTCCTCGACAGGAGCCTACGAGCAGTACTTC,CASSSSTGAYEQYF,TRBJ2-7,TRBV28,-,-
TGTGCCAGCAGCTTGGAGGGAGGGATTAGCAATCAGCCCCAGCATTTT,CASSLEGGISNQPQHF,TRBJ1-5,TRBV5-5,-,-
TGTGCCAGCAGCTTCCCAGATTACTACGAGCAGTACTTC,CASSFPDYYEQYF,TRBJ2-7,TRBV5-6,-,few
TGCAGCGCTCGAATGGGACAGGGGGAAAATGAGCAGTTCTTC,CSARMGQGENEQFF,TRBJ2-1,TRBV29-1,TRBD1,many
TGTGCCAGCAGCTTGGCCGGGACAGGGGGATCTGGCTACACCTTC,CASSLAGTGGSGYTF,TRBJ1-2,TRBV5-4,TRBD1,-
TGCGCCAGCAGCTTGGAGGTGGCCGCCGGGGAGCTGTTTTTT,CASSLEVAAGELFF,TRBJ2-2,TRBV5-1,-,-
TGCGCCAGCAGCTCACAGGATCCCTCTGGAAACACCATATATTTT,CASSSQDPSGNTIYF,TRBJ1-3,TRBV5-1,-,many